This TCR beta chain was captured by sequencing in a study of human T cells and chemical hapten exposure. MiXCR, run by TCRdb on the RACE reads, gives a single entry per CDR3 protein. Of approximately 97,000 distinct CDR3 sequences listed, around 8.8% are singletons. Germline lookup yields CDR1 MDHEN and CDR2 SYDVKM. The V and J ends lost 5 bases and 3 bases respectively, with 8 bases between them. The CDR3 spans 12 residues. The time point was: healthy volunteer bleed at 2 weeks. Total RNA was extracted from unfractionated whole blood. This chain joins TRBV28 and TRBJ2-7; D is undetermined. Sample: whole blood. The receptor was derived from a female donor in good health. Some clones in this sample may be carry-over from other donors' samples. CDR3 bases: TGTGCCAGCAGTCCCCCCTTCTACGAGCAGTACTTC. Translation gives CASSPPFYEQYF.